The entry that follows covers one T cell receptor beta chain sequence. This entry comes from a study of cytotoxic CD8 clonotypes in ibrutinib-treated CLL. Across the whole study: Within the patient group, approximately 10 were relapsed/refractory and approximately 15 treatment-naive, and about 18 were IGHV unmutated.

Sequenced by immunoSEQ multiplex PCR; TCRdb stores in-frame clones only, minus some. The sample gives approximately 100,000 clones, 60% to 80% of which show up once; less than 35% is in the top ten. The V end was cut by 0 bases, the J end by 10 bases, with 13 bases between. This CDR3 has 14 amino acids. The V gene's germline CDR1 is SSHAT and CDR2 FNYEAQ (reference sequence). The sample in question was PBMCs, obtained after 12 months of ibrutinib treatment. The chain employs TRBV7-7 and TRBJ2-1, with a weak D call TRBD2 (6 bases). The TCR sequence derives from a human donor with chronic lymphocytic leukemia. This CDR3 reads CASSLAGLASEQFF. CDR3 nucleotide sequence: TGTGCCAGCAGCTTAGCGGGACTCGCGTCAGAGCAGTTCTTC.